The clone carrying this T cell receptor beta chain was counted at least ten times. Its target is not known. The method for making cDNA was 5'RACE, and it used 10-nucleotide random UMIs. TCRdb analysed the 5' RACE reads with MiXCR anew, one entry per CDR3 protein. The sample lists approximately 30,000 distinct CDR3 sequences, 15% seen once, with 25% to 35% in the top ten. The starting material, 2 million PBMCs stored at -80 C, gave rise to the unsorted libraries. The CDR3 is made up of 15 amino acids. Per germline, CDR1 ENHRY and CDR2 SYGVKD. The V gene lost 3 bases and the J gene lost 2 bases, with 12 bases spanning the gap. This sample is drawn from a study of neurological immune-mediated disorders. Points from the study as a whole: Falling below healthy controls, multiple sclerosis showed the least TCR clonal expansion, while HTLV-1-associated myelopathy showed the most. None of the CDR3 amino acid sequences of expanded clones recurred across subjects, suggesting private repertoires in all groups.

This sequence originates from a man aged 70 or older in good health. This chain uses TRBV10-3 with TRBJ2-3, with D perhaps matching TRBD1 (6 bases). Sequencing was carried out using PBMCs. In DNA, the CDR3 is TGTGCCATCAGTGAACTGACAGGAAACACAGATACGCAGTATTTT. This gives the protein CAISELTGNTDTQYF.